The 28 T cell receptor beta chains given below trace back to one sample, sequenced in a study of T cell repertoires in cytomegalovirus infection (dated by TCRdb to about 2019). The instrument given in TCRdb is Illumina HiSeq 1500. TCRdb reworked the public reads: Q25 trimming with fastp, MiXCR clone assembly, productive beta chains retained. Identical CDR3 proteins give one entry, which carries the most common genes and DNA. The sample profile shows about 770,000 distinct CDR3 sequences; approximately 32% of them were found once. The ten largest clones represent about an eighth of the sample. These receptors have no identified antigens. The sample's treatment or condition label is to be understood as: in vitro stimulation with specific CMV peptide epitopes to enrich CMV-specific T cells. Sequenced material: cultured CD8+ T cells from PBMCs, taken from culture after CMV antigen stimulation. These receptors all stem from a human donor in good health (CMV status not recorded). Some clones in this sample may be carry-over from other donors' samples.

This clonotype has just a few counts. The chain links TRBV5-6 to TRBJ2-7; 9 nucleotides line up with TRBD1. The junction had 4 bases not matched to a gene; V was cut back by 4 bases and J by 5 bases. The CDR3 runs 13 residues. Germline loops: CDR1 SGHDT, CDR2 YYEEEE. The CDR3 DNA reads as TGTGCCAGCAGCCCCACAGGGGGCAACGAGCAGTACGTC. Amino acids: CASSPTGGNEQYV.

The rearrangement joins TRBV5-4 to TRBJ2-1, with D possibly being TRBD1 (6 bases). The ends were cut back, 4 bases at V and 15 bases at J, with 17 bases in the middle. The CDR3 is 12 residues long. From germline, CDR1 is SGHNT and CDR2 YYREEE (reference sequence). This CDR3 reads CASSAGAGGGFF. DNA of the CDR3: TGTGCCAGCAGCGCTGGTGCTGGGGGCGGGTTCTTC. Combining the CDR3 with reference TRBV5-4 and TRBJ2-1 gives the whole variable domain ETGVTQSPTHLIKTRGQQVTLRCSSQSGHNTVSWYQQALGQGPQFIFQYYREEENGRGNFPPRFSGLQFPNYSSELNVNALELDDSALYLCASSAGAGGGFFGPGTRLTVL.

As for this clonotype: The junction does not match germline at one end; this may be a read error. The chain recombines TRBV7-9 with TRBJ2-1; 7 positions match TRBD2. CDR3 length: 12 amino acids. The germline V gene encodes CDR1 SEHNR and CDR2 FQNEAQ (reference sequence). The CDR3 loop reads CASSLYGGVPLF. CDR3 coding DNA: TGTGCCAGCAGCTTATATGGGGGGGTACCACTCTTC. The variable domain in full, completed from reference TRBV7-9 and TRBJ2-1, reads DTGVSQNPRHKITKRGQNVTFRCDPISEHNRLYWYRQTLGQGPEFLTYFQNEAQLEKSRLLSDRFSAERPKGSFSTLEIQRTEQGDSAMYLCASSLYGGVPLFGPGTRLTVL.

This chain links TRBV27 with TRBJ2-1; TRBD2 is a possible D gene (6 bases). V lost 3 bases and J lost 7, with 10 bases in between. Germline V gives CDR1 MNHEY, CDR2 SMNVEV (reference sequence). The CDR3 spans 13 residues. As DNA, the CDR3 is TGTGCCAGCAGTTTGGGACTTGAAAATGAGCAGTTCTTC. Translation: CASSLGLENEQFF.

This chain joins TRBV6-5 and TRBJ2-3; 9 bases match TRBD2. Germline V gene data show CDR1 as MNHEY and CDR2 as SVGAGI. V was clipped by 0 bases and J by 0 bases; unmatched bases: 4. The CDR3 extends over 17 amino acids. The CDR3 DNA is TGTGCCAGCAGTTACTCTTCTAGCGGGGATAGCACAGATACGCAGTATTTT. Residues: CASSYSSSGDSTDTQYF.

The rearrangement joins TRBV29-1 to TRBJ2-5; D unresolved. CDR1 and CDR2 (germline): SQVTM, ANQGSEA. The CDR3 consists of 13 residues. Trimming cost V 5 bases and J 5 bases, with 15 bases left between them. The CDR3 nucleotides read TGCAGCGTTAGATCATCCCCCGGGGAGACCCAGTACTTC. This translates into CSVRSSPGETQYF.

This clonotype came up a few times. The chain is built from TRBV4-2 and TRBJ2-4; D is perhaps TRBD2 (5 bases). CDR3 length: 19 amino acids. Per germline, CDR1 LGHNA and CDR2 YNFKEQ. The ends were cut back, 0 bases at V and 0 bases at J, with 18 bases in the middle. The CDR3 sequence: CASSQEASLSNLAKNIQYF. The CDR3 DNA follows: TGTGCCAGCAGCCAAGAGGCTAGCTTAAGCAATCTAGCCAAAAACATTCAGTACTTC.

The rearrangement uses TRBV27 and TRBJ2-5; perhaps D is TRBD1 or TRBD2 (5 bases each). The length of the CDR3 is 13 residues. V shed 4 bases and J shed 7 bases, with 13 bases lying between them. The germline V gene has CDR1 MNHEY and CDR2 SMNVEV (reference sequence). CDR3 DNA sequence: TGTGCCAGCAGTTGGGACGGATTCGGGACCCAGTACTTC. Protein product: CASSWDGFGTQYF.

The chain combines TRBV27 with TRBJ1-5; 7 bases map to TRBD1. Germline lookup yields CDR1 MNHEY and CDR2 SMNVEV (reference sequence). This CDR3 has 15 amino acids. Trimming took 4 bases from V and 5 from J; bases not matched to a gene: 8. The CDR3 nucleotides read TGTGCCAGCAGTTGGGGGACAGCAGGGGATCAGCCCCAGCATTTT. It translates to CASSWGTAGDQPQHF.

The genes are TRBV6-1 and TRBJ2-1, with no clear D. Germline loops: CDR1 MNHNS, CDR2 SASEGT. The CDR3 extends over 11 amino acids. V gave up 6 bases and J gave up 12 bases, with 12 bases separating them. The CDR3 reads CASRVEPRQFF. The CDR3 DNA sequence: TGTGCCAGCAGAGTGGAGCCAAGGCAGTTCTTC.

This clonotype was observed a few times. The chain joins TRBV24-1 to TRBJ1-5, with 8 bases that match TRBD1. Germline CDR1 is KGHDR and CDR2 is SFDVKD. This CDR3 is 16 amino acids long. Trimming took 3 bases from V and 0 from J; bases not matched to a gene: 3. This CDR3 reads CATSDDRGNSNQPQHF. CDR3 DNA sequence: TGTGCCACCAGTGATGACAGGGGCAATAGCAATCAGCCCCAGCATTTT.

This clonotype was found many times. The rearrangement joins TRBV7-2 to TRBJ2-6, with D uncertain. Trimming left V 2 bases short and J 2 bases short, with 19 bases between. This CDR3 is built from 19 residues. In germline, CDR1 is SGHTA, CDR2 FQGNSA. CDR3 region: CASSLSLQAHLAGANVLTF. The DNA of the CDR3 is TGTGCCAGCAGCTTAAGCCTTCAGGCACACTTGGCTGGGGCCAACGTCCTGACTTTC.

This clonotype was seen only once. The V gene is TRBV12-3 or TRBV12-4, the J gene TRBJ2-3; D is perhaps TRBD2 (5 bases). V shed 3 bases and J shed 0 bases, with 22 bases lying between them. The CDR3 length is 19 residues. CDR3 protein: CASSFIRARGILSTDTQYF. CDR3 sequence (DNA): TGTGCCAGCAGTTTCATTAGGGCCAGAGGGATTCTTAGCACAGATACGCAGTATTTT.

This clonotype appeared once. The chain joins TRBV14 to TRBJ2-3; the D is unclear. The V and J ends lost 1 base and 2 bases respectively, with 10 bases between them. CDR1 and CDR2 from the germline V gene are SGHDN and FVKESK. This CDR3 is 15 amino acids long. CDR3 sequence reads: CASSQVAQHTDTQYF. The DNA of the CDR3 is TGTGCCAGCAGCCAAGTCGCCCAGCACACAGATACGCAGTATTTT.

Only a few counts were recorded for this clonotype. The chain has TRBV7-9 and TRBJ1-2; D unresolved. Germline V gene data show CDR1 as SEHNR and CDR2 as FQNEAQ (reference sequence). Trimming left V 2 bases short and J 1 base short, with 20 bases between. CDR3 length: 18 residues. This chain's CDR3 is CASSLPYPGSDRNYGYTF. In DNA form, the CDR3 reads TGTGCCAGCAGCTTACCTTACCCAGGAAGCGATCGTAACTATGGCTACACCTTC.

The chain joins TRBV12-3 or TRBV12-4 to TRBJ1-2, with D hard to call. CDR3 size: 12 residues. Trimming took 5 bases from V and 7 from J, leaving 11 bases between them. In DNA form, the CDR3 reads TGTGCCAGCAGTGACACCAAGGGTGGCTACACCTTC. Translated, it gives CASSDTKGGYTF.

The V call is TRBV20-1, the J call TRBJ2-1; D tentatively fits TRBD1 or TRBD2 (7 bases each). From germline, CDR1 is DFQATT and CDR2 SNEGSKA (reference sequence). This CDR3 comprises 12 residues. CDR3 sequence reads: CTAGGGHNEQFF. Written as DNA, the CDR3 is TGCACCGCAGGGGGGGGGCATAATGAGCAGTTCTTC.

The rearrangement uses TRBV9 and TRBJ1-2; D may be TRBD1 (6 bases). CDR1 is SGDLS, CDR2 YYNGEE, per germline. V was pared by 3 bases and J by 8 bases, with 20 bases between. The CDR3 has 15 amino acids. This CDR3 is CASSANTRDTYGYTF. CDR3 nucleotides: TGTGCCAGCAGCGCGAACACCCGGGACACTTACGGCTACACCTTC.

The chain's CDR3 is CASSMTGGVYNEQFF. In DNA, the CDR3 is TGTGCCAGTAGTATGACCGGGGGAGTCTACAATGAGCAGTTCTTC. The chain links TRBV19 to TRBJ2-1, with TRBD2 as a possible D gene (6 bases). V lost 3 bases and J lost 3, with 12 bases in between. This CDR3 region has 15 residues. Germline V gene lookup returns CDR1 LNHDA and CDR2 SQIVND (reference sequence).

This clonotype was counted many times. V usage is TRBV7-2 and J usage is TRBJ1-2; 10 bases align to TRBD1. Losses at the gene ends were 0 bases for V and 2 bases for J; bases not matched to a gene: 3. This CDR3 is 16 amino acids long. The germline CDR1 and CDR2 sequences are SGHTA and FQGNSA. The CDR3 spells CASSLAPTGGNYGYTF. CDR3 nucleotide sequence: TGTGCCAGCAGCTTAGCGCCGACAGGGGGCAACTATGGCTACACCTTC.

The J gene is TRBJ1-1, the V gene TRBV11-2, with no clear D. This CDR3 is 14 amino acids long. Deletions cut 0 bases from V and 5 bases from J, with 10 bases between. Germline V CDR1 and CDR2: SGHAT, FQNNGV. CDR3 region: CASSLEGSGTEAFF. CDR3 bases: TGTGCCAGCAGCTTAGAAGGTAGTGGTACTGAAGCTTTCTTT.

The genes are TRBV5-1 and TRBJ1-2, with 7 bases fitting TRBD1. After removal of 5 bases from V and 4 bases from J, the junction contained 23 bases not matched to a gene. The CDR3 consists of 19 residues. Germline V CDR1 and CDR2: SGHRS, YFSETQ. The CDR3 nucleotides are TGCGCCAGCAGAGACGAATACCGGGACAGTACACCGTGGGGCTATGGCTACACCTTC. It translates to CASRDEYRDSTPWGYGYTF.

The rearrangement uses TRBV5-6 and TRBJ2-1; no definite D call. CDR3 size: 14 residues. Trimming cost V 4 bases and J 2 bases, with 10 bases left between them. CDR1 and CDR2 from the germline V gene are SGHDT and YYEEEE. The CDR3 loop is CASSEVAAYNEQFF. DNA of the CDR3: TGTGCCAGCAGCGAGGTAGCAGCCTACAATGAGCAGTTCTTC.

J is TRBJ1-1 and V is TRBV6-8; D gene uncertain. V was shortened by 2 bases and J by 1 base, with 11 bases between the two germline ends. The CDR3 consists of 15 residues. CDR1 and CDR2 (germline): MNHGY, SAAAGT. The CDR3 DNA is TGTGCCAGCAGTTACGGGCCAGTGGGGAACACTGAAGCTTTCTTT. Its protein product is CASSYGPVGNTEAFF.

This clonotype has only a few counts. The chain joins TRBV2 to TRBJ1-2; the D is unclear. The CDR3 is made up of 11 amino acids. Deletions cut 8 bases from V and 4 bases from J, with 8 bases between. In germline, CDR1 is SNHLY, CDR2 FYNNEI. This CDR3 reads CASLGGYGYTF. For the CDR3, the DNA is TGTGCCAGCCTAGGTGGCTATGGCTACACCTTC.

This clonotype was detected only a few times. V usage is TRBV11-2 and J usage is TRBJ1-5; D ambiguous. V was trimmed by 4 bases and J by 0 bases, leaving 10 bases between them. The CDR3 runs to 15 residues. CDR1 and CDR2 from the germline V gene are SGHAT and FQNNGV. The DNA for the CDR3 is TGTGCCAGCAGCTCACTAGGGAATAGCAATCAGCCCCAGCATTTT. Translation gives CASSSLGNSNQPQHF.

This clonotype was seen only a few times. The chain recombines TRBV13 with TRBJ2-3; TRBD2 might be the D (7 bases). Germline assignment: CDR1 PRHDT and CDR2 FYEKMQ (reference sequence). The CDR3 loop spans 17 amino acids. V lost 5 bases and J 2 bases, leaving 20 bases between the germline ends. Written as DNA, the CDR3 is TGTGCCAGCAGCGGGGGGGGGCGGGGGCTACACACAGATACGCAGTATTTT. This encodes CASSGGGRGLHTDTQYF.

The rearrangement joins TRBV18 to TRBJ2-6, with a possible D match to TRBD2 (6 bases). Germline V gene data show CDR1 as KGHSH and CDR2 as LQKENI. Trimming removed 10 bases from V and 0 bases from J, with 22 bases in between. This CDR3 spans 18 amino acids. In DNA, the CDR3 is TGTGCCACCTACACCACGGGACTTCCCCCCTCTGGGGCCAACGTCCTGACTTTC. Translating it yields CATYTTGLPPSGANVLTF.